The 28 T cell receptor beta chains in this list originate from one sample, sequenced in a study of blood T cell repertoires in COVID-19. Method: immunoSEQ multiplex PCR; TCRdb's copy keeps in-frame clones and lacks some. The sample contains approximately 440,000 clones, around 91% of which appear only once. The sequenced sample was PBMCs or T cells enriched from blood (not recorded which). The receptors stem from a man younger than 35 who had recovered from COVID-19.

J is TRBJ2-2 and V is TRBV19; the match to TRBD2 covers 8 bases. The CDR3 covers 20 residues. Germline V gene sequence: CDR1 LNHDA, CDR2 SQIVND (reference sequence). After removal of 4 bases from V and 0 bases from J, the junction contained 16 bases not matched to a gene. The CDR3 sequence: CASSTNRPLLAEANTGELFF. CDR3 in DNA: TGTGCCAGTAGTACCAATAGGCCCCTACTAGCGGAGGCGAACACCGGGGAGCTGTTTTTT. The full variable domain, its missing parts supplied by reference TRBV19 and TRBJ2-2, is DGGITQSPKYLFRKEGQNVTLSCEQNLNHDAMYWYRQDPGQGLRLIYYSQIVNDFQKGDIAEGYSVSREKKESFPLTVTSAQKNPTAFYLCASSTNRPLLAEANTGELFFGEGSRLTVL.

The chain uses TRBV18 and TRBJ1-5; D unclear. V was cut by 6 bases and J by 5 bases, with 11 bases left in between. Per germline, CDR1 KGHSH and CDR2 LQKENI. The CDR3 has 13 residues. The chain's CDR3 is CASSPSSYQPQHF. The CDR3 nucleotides are TGTGCCAGCTCCCCGTCGAGTTATCAGCCCCAGCATTTT.

The rearrangement joins TRBV11-2 to TRBJ2-6; 8 bases align to TRBD1. CDR1 and CDR2 (germline): SGHAT, FQNNGV. CDR3 length equals 18 residues. Trimming removed 1 base from V and 0 bases from J; junction bases left unmatched: 5. This chain's CDR3 is CASSLVGTGRSGANVLTF. In DNA form, the CDR3 reads TGTGCCAGCAGCTTAGTCGGGACAGGTCGCTCTGGGGCCAACGTCCTGACTTTC.

This clone was detected only once. This chain connects TRBV19 to TRBJ2-1, with TRBD2 matching 8 bases. V dropped 7 bases and J dropped 7; count of bases not matched to a gene: 9. CDR1 is LNHDA and CDR2 is SQIVND in the germline V gene (reference sequence). The CDR3 has 14 residues. The CDR3 DNA sequence: TGTGCCAGTATCACAAGGCGGGAGGTAAATGAGCAGTTCTTC. It codes for CASITRREVNEQFF.

V and J are TRBV7-3 and TRBJ2-2, with 14 bases that match TRBD2. The CDR3 spans 16 residues. CDR1 and CDR2 (germline): SGHTA, FQGTGA. V shed 5 bases, J shed 5 bases, and the junction held 4 bases outside the gene matches. The CDR3 DNA is TGTGCCAGCAGCCTTTGGACTAGCGGGAGGACCGGGGAGCTGTTTTTT. It is translated as CASSLWTSGRTGELFF. Full variable domain (outside the CDR3, taken from reference TRBV7-3 and TRBJ2-2): GAGVSQTPSNKVTEKGKYVELRCDPISGHTALYWYRQSLGQGPEFLIYFQGTGAADDSGLPNDRFFAVRPEGSVSTLKIQRTERGDSAVYLCASSLWTSGRTGELFFGEGSRLTVL.

This chain links TRBV3-1 (or the pseudogene TRBV3-2) with TRBJ1-2, with 7 bases fitting TRBD1. Germline CDR1 LGHDT, CDR2 YNNKEL (reference sequence). With 0 bases clipped from V and 7 bases from J, the junction kept 8 bases outside the gene matches. This CDR3 has 15 residues. Written as DNA, the CDR3 is TGTGCCAGCAGCCAAGAAGGTCAGGGGGTACTTGGCTACACCTTC. It specifies CASSQEGQGVLGYTF.

This clone was seen a few times. This sequence joins TRBV30 and TRBJ1-1; possibly TRBD1 for D (5 bases). The CDR3 length is 13 residues. Trimming took 5 bases from V and 1 from J, leaving 11 bases between them. Germline V lookup: CDR1 GTSNPN, CDR2 SVGIG (reference sequence). CDR3 bases: TGTGCCTGGCAGGGCACCCGGAACACTGAAGCTTTCTTT. Protein sequence: CAWQGTRNTEAFF.

This sequence joins TRBV29-1 and TRBJ1-1; TRBD1 might be the D (5 bases). The CDR3 runs 13 residues. CDR1 and CDR2 from the germline V gene are SQVTM and ANQGSEA. Trimming shortened V by 3 bases and J by 1 base, and 9 bases separated the two germline ends. For the CDR3, the DNA is TGCAGCGTTGACAGGAGGGGGAACACTGAAGCTTTCTTT. It specifies CSVDRRGNTEAFF.

V and J are TRBV5-1 and TRBJ2-3; D is uncertain. Germline V CDR1 and CDR2: SGHRS, YFSETQ. Trimming cost V 0 bases and J 0 bases, with 11 bases left between them. This CDR3 is built from 16 residues. The CDR3 DNA is TGCGCCAGCAGCTTGGGCTTACCTAGTAGCACAGATACGCAGTATTTT. This translates into CASSLGLPSSTDTQYF.

The chain joins TRBV15 to TRBJ2-7, with D possibly matching TRBD1 (5 bases). Per germline, CDR1 LNHNV and CDR2 YYDKDF (reference sequence). V was clipped by 4 bases and J by 2 bases, with 15 bases between them. This CDR3 contains 15 residues. The CDR3 spells CATSMNRRSAYEQYF. The CDR3 bases are TGTGCCACCAGCATGAACAGGCGGAGCGCCTACGAGCAGTACTTC.

This clone was seen repeatedly, ten times or more. V is TRBV30 and J is TRBJ2-5; 7 bases are shared with TRBD2. The CDR3 contains 16 residues. CDR1 is GTSNPN and CDR2 is SVGIG in the germline V gene (reference sequence). V lost 0 bases, J lost 4 bases, and 11 bases stayed unmatched. This chain's CDR3 is CAWSVGLGGTIETQYF. The CDR3 coding sequence is TGTGCCTGGAGTGTGGGTCTGGGGGGGACGATAGAGACCCAGTACTTC.

This chain uses TRBV6-5 with TRBJ2-2, with D tentatively TRBD1 (5 bases). In germline, CDR1 is MNHEY, CDR2 SVGAGI. This CDR3 spans 14 amino acids. Between the trimmed V and J ends, which lost 7 bases and 1 base, there was a span of 10 bases. The CDR3 here is CASMGQQNTGELFF. CDR3 DNA sequence: TGTGCCAGCATGGGGCAGCAGAACACCGGGGAGCTGTTTTTT.

This rearrangement joins TRBV30 to TRBJ1-5; D not certain. Germline CDR1 GTSNPN, CDR2 SVGIG (reference sequence). The CDR3 has 13 amino acids. Trimming stripped 1 base from V and 3 bases from J, with 7 bases between. This CDR3 reads CAWSGQFNQPQHF. In DNA, the CDR3 is TGTGCCTGGAGTGGCCAGTTCAATCAGCCCCAGCATTTT.

The chain is built from TRBV12-5 and TRBJ1-1; no reliable D call. Germline V gene lookup returns CDR1 LGHNT and CDR2 FRNRAP. V was pared by 0 bases and J by 5 bases, with 13 bases between. This CDR3 has 15 amino acids. The CDR3 here is CASGLVLGDKTEAFF. The CDR3 DNA sequence: TGTGCTAGTGGTTTGGTTCTCGGGGATAAGACTGAAGCTTTCTTT. Using reference TRBV12-5 and TRBJ1-1 for the parts outside the CDR3, the full variable domain is DARVTQTPRHKVTEMGQEVTMRCQPILGHNTVFWYRQTMMQGLELLAYFRNRAPLDDSGMPKDRFSAEMPDATLATLKIQPSEPRDSAVYFCASGLVLGDKTEAFFGQGTRLTVV.

The chain couples TRBV29-1 to TRBJ1-3; TRBD1 is a possible D gene (5 bases). V was trimmed by 7 bases and J by 3 bases, leaving 13 bases between them. Per germline, CDR1 SQVTM and CDR2 ANQGSEA. CDR3 length equals 13 residues. CDR3 bases: TGCAGCGCTCTGTGGGGGGGTGGAAACACCATATATTTT. Residues: CSALWGGGNTIYF.

The J gene is TRBJ1-5, the V gene TRBV7-2; 7 positions match TRBD1. Germline CDR1 and CDR2: SGHTA and FQGNSA. Trimming at V came to 5 bases and at J to 4 bases, leaving 8 bases not matched to a gene. The CDR3 spans 15 residues. Here the CDR3 DNA reads TGTGCCAGCAGCCTTGACAGGGTTGGGAATCAGCCCCAGCATTTT. It specifies CASSLDRVGNQPQHF.

The CDR3 sequence: CASSLRRETNEQFF. For the CDR3, the DNA is TGTGCCAGCAGTTTACGGCGGGAGACCAATGAGCAGTTCTTC. The rearrangement uses TRBV28 and TRBJ2-1; 7 nucleotides line up with TRBD2. Germline assignment: CDR1 MDHEN and CDR2 SYDVKM. The length of the CDR3 is 14 residues. The ends lost 2 bases at V and 6 bases at J; junction bases unmatched: 4.

This rearrangement joins TRBV19 to TRBJ1-5; 8 bases map to TRBD1. After removal of 5 bases from V and 4 bases from J, the junction contained 10 bases not matched to a gene. From germline, CDR1 is LNHDA and CDR2 SQIVND (reference sequence). The CDR3 has 16 residues. CDR3 bases: TGTGCCAGTAGTCTCCACCGGGACAGGAGGAATCAGCCCCAGCATTTT. Translated, it gives CASSLHRDRRNQPQHF.

The chain joins TRBV18 to TRBJ1-5; weak D call: TRBD1 (5 bases). CDR1 and CDR2 from the germline V gene are KGHSH and LQKENI. V shed 3 bases and J shed 4 bases, with 10 bases lying between them. The CDR3 length is 14 residues. The CDR3 sequence: CASSPSQGNQPQHF. The CDR3 DNA sequence: TGTGCCAGCTCACCGAGCCAGGGAAATCAGCCCCAGCATTTT.

The chain employs TRBV11-2 and TRBJ2-3, with a tentative D call TRBD1 (5 bases). The V gene lost 3 bases and the J gene lost 1 base, with 11 bases spanning the gap. From germline, CDR1 is SGHAT and CDR2 FQNNGV. This CDR3 spans 15 amino acids. The CDR3 coding sequence is TGTGCCAGCAGCTTTCAGCTAGGGGGCACAGATACGCAGTATTTT. Its protein product is CASSFQLGGTDTQYF.

The chain joins TRBV6-5 to TRBJ1-1; D may be TRBD1 (5 bases). Trimming removed 7 bases from V and 6 bases from J, with 15 bases in between. Germline assignment: CDR1 MNHEY and CDR2 SVGAGI. The CDR3 consists of 13 residues. The CDR3 protein is CASTPAGRAEAFF. The CDR3 DNA reads TGTGCCAGCACTCCGGCAGGGAGGGCTGAAGCTTTCTTT.

The chain combines TRBV2 with TRBJ1-6; 8 nucleotides align to TRBD1. Trimming cost V 2 bases and J 8 bases; bases outside gene matches: 5. Germline values: CDR1 SNHLY, CDR2 FYNNEI. This CDR3 spans 15 amino acids. The chain's CDR3 is CASSERAGGDSPLHF. CDR3 sequence (DNA): TGTGCCAGCAGTGAAAGGGCAGGGGGCGATTCACCCCTCCACTTT.

The chain is built from TRBV11-1 and TRBJ2-5; 7 bases map to TRBD2. Germline assignment: CDR1 SGHAT and CDR2 FQDESV (reference sequence). J was trimmed by 6 bases and V by 5 bases; bases with no gene match: 3. This CDR3 is 12 amino acids long. CDR3 nucleotides: TGTGCCAGCAGCCCGGGGGGACAGACCCAGTACTTC. It encodes CASSPGGQTQYF.

The genes are TRBV9 and TRBJ2-1; 11 nucleotides agree with TRBD2. The CDR3 extends over 16 amino acids. Trimming cost V 0 bases and J 8 bases; bases outside gene matches: 7. The V gene's germline CDR1 is SGDLS and CDR2 YYNGEE. As DNA, the CDR3 is TGTGCCAGCAGCGTAGTGGCACTAGCGGGAGTCCATGAGCAGTTCTTC. It translates to CASSVVALAGVHEQFF.

This chain connects TRBV7-8 to TRBJ2-3, with D possibly matching TRBD2 (6 bases). This CDR3 comprises 18 residues. Germline V CDR1 and CDR2: SGHVS, FQNEAQ. Trimming took off 1 base at V and 12 bases at J, with 29 bases between the two ends. DNA for the CDR3: TGTGCCAGCAGCTTAGTTGTGGCCCAGACCAGGCCCCTAGCGAACCAGTATTTT. Encoded protein: CASSLVVAQTRPLANQYF. Drawing the rest from reference TRBV7-8 and TRBJ2-3, the complete variable domain is GAGVSQSPRYKVAKRGQDVALRCDPISGHVSLFWYQQALGQGPEFLTYFQNEAQLDKSGLPSDRFFAERPEGSVSTLKIQRTQQEDSAVYLCASSLVVAQTRPLANQYFGPGTRLTVL.

In its sample, this clone was seen a few times. The chain carries TRBV6-5 and TRBJ1-1, with unresolved D. Germline lookup yields CDR1 MNHEY and CDR2 SVGAGI. Trimming removed 6 bases from V and 7 bases from J, with 21 bases in between. The CDR3 has 15 residues. CDR3 region: CASSLAGDISGEAFF. DNA for the CDR3: TGTGCCAGCAGCCTTGCCGGAGATATAAGCGGTGAAGCTTTCTTT.

V gene TRBV10-1 combines with J gene TRBJ2-3, with 10 nucleotides matching TRBD2. This CDR3 is built from 19 residues. Trimming at V came to 0 bases and at J to 2 bases, leaving 11 bases not matched to a gene. Germline lookup yields CDR1 WNHNN and CDR2 SYGVQD (reference sequence). The CDR3 protein is CASSESGEAGGVATDTQYF. In DNA, the CDR3 is TGCGCCAGCAGTGAGTCGGGAGAAGCGGGAGGGGTTGCCACAGATACGCAGTATTTT.

This clone was picked up one time. The J gene is TRBJ1-3, the V gene TRBV10-3, with TRBD1 matching over 8 bases. Germline V gives CDR1 ENHRY, CDR2 SYGVKD. This CDR3 is built from 12 residues. V lost 5 bases and J lost 12; bases outside the gene matches: 6. As DNA, the CDR3 is TGTGCCATCAGTATGGGACAGGTGGACATATATTTT. Translating gives CAISMGQVDIYF.